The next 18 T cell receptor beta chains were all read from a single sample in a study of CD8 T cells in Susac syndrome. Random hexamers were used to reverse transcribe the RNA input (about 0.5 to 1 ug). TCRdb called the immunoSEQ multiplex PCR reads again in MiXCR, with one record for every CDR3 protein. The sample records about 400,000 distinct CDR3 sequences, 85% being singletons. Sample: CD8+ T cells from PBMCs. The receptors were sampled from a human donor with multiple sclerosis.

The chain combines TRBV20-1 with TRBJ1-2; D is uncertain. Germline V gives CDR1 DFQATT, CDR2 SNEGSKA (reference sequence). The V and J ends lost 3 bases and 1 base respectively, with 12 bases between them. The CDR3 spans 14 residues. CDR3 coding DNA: TGCAGTGCTAGTCCCGGAACAGATAACTATGGCTACACCTTC. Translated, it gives CSASPGTDNYGYTF.

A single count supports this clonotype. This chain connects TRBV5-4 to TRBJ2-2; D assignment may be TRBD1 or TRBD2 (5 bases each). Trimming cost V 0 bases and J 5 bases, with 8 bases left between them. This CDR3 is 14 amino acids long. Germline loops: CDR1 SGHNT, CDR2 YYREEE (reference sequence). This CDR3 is CASSLAGPTGELFF. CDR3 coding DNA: TGTGCCAGCAGCTTGGCGGGGCCAACCGGGGAGCTGTTTTTT.

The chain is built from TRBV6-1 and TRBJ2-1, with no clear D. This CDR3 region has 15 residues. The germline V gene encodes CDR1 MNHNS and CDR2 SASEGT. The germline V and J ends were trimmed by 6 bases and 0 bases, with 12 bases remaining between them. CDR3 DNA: TGTGCCAGCAGCACCGAATTGAGCTCCTACAATGAGCAGTTCTTC. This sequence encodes CASSTELSSYNEQFF.

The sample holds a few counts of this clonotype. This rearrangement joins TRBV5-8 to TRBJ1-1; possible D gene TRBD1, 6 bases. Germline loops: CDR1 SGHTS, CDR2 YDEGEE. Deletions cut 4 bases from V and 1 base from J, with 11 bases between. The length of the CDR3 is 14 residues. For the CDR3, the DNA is TGTGCCAGCAGCCGCAGGGGAGAGAACACTGAAGCTTTCTTT. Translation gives CASSRRGENTEAFF.

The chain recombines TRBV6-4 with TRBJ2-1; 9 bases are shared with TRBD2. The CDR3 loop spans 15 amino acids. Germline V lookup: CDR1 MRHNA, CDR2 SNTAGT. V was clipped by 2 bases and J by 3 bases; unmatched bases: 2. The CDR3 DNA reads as TGTGCCAGCAGTGACGAACTAGCGGGCTACAATGAGCAGTTCTTC. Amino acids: CASSDELAGYNEQFF.

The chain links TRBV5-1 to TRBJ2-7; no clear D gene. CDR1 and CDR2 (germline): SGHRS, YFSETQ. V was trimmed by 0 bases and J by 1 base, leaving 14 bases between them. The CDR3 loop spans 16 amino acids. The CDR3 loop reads CASSLEAETLSYEQYF. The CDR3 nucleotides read TGCGCCAGCAGCTTGGAGGCCGAGACATTGTCCTACGAGCAGTACTTC.

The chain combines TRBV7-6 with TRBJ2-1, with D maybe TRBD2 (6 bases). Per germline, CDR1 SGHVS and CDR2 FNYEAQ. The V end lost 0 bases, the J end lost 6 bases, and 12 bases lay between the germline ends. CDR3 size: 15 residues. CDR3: CASSLAVGGINEQFF. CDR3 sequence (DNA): TGTGCCAGCAGCTTAGCGGTTGGGGGGATCAATGAGCAGTTCTTC.

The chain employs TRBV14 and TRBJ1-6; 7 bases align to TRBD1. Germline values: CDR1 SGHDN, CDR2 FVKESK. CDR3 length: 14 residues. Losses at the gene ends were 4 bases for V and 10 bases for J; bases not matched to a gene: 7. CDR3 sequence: CASSLTGLASPLHF. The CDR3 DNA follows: TGTGCCAGCAGCCTGACAGGGCTTGCGTCACCCCTCCACTTT. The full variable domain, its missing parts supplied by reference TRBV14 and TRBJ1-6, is EAGVTQFPSHSVIEKGQTVTLRCDPISGHDNLYWYRRVMGKEIKFLLHFVKESKQDESGMPNNRFLAERTGGTYSTLKVQPAELEDSGVYFCASSLTGLASPLHFGNGTRLTVT.

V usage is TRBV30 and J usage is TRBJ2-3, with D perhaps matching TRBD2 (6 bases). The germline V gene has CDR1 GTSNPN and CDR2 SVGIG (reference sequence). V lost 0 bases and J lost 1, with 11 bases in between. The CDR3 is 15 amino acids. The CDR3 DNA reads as TGTGCCTGGAGTGTTTCCGGGGGAGGCACAGATACGCAGTATTTT. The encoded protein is CAWSVSGGGTDTQYF.

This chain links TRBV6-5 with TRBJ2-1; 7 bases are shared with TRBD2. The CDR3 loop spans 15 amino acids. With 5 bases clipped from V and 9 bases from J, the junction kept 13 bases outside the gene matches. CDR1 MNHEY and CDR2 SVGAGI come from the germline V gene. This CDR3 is CASSPRGAGIGEQFF. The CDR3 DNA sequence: TGTGCCAGCAGTCCCCGGGGAGCGGGGATAGGTGAGCAGTTCTTC.

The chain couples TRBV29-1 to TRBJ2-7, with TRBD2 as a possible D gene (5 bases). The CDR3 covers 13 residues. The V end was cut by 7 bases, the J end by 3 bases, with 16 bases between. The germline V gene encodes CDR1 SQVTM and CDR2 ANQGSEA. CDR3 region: CSAQGGEGYEQYF. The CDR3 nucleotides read TGCAGCGCCCAAGGCGGCGAGGGCTACGAGCAGTACTTC.

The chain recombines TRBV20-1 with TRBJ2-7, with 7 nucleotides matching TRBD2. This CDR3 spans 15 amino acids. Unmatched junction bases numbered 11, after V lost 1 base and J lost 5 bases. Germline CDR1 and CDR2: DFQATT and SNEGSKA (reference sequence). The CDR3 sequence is CSARAFGGFLDEQYF. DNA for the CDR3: TGCAGTGCTAGAGCCTTCGGGGGGTTCCTGGACGAGCAGTACTTC.

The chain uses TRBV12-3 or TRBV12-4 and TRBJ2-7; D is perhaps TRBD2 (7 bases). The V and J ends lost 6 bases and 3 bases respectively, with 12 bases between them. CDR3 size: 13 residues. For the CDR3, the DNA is TGTGCCAGCAGAGCGGGACATAACTACGAGCAGTACTTC. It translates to CASRAGHNYEQYF.

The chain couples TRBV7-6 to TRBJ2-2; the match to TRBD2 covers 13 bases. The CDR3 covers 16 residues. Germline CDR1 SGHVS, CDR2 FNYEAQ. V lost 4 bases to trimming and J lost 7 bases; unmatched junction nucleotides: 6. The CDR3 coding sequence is TGTGCCAGCAGCTCGGGACTAGCGGGGTCGATCGGGGAGCTGTTTTTT. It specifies CASSSGLAGSIGELFF.

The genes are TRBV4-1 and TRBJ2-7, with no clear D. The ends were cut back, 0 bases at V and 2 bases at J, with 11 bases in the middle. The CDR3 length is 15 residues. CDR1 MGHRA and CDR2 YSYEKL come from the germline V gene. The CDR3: CASSQEMAETYEQYF. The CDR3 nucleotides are TGCGCCAGCAGCCAAGAAATGGCCGAAACCTACGAGCAGTACTTC.

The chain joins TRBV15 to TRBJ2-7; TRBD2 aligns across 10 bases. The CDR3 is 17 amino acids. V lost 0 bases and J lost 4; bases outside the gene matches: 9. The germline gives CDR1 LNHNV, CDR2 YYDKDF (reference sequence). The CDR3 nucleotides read TGTGCCACCAGCAGAGAACCGCCTAGCGGGAGCGTGTACGAGCAGTACTTC. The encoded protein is CATSREPPSGSVYEQYF. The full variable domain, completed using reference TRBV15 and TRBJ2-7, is DAMVIQNPRYQVTQFGKPVTLSCSQTLNHNVMYWYQQKSSQAPKLLFHYYDKDFNNEADTPDNFQSRRPNTSFCFLDIRSPGLGDTAMYLCATSREPPSGSVYEQYFGPGTRLTVT.

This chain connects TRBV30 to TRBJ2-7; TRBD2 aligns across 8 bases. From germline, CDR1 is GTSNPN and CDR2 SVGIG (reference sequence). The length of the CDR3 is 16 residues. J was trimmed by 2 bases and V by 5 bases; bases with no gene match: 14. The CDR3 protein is CAWARPSGGTTYEQYF. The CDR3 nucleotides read TGTGCCTGGGCCCGTCCCTCGGGAGGGACCACCTACGAGCAGTACTTC.

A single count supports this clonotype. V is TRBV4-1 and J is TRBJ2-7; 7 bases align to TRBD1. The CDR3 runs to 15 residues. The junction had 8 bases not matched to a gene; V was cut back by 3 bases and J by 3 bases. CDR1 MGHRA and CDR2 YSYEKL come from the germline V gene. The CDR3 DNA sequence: TGCGCCAGCAGCCACAAGACAGGGAAAAACTACGAGCAGTACTTC. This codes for CASSHKTGKNYEQYF.